A single sample is the source of the 15 T cell receptor beta chains below, sequenced in a study of cytomegalovirus exposure and HLA in healthy donors (dated by TCRdb to about 2017). The library came from the immunoSEQ multiplex PCR assay. The multiplex PCR relied on a mix of 60 forward primers for TCR Vbeta segments and 13 reverse primers for TCR Jbeta segments. TCRdb provides this immuneACCESS table in a form limited to in-frame rearrangements. Some clones are lacking; in checked studies, under half of them reflect an unresolved V gene, and why the rest are absent is not known. The sample table lists around 150,000 clones, around four fifths of them with a count of one. The ten largest clones capture about 4% of the sample. Sequenced input: PBMCs. The receptor source for this set is a man between 45 and 60 years old in good health and CMV-seropositive.

The chain has TRBV11-2 and TRBJ1-1; D not resolved. The CDR3 has 12 residues. CDR1 SGHAT and CDR2 FQNNGV come from the germline V gene. Trimming took 5 bases from V and 7 from J, leaving 11 bases between them. CDR3 coding DNA: TGTGCCAGCAGCCAGACCTCGGGTGAAGCTTTCTTT. Protein product: CASSQTSGEAFF.

The chain joins TRBV19 to TRBJ2-7; D is uncertain. The V end was cut by 5 bases, the J end by 2 bases, with 16 bases between. The length of the CDR3 is 15 residues. Germline-derived CDR1 and CDR2 are LNHDA and SQIVND (reference sequence). Written as DNA, the CDR3 is TGTGCCAGTAGTCCGTCCTCCCCGCCTACCTACGAGCAGTACTTC. It translates to CASSPSSPPTYEQYF.

The J gene is TRBJ1-5, the V gene TRBV7-9; 10 positions match TRBD1. This CDR3 has 15 residues. The V segment lost 0 bases and the J segment 7 bases; nucleotides outside the gene matches: 3. In germline, CDR1 is SEHNR, CDR2 FQNEAQ (reference sequence). CDR3 sequence reads: CASSLATGGGQPQHF. The CDR3 bases are TGTGCCAGCAGCTTAGCGACAGGGGGCGGCCAGCCCCAGCATTTT.

This chain connects TRBV7-2 to TRBJ2-1; 13 bases match TRBD2. With 5 bases clipped from V and 7 bases from J, the junction kept 5 bases outside the gene matches. The CDR3 extends over 15 amino acids. CDR1 is SGHTA and CDR2 is FQGNSA in the germline V gene. CDR3 sequence reads: CASSPRTSGGNEQFF. The CDR3 nucleotides are TGTGCCAGCAGCCCAAGGACTAGCGGGGGTAATGAGCAGTTCTTC. The whole variable domain, remainder taken from reference TRBV7-2 and TRBJ2-1, is GAGVSQSPSNKVTEKGKDVELRCDPISGHTALYWYRQSLGQGLEFLIYFQGNSAPDKSGLPSDRFSAERTGGSVSTLTIQRTQQEDSAVYLCASSPRTSGGNEQFFGPGTRLTVL.

This chain connects TRBV7-6 to TRBJ1-1; 8 bases agree with TRBD1. The length of the CDR3 is 13 residues. V was clipped by 5 bases and J by 4 bases; unmatched bases: 3. Germline CDR1 reads SGHVS; CDR2 reads FNYEAQ. The DNA of the CDR3 is TGTGCCAGCAGCCGTACAGGGGGCACTGAAGCTTTCTTT. Translating it yields CASSRTGGTEAFF.

The V gene is TRBV10-3, the J gene TRBJ2-7; tentatively, D is TRBD2 (5 bases). Trimming shortened V by 4 bases and J by 6 bases, and 7 bases separated the two germline ends. Germline V gene sequence: CDR1 ENHRY, CDR2 SYGVKD. The CDR3 runs 11 residues. The CDR3 sequence is CAISGGFEQYF. As DNA, the CDR3 is TGTGCCATCAGTGGAGGGTTCGAGCAGTACTTC.

Only a few counts were recorded for this clone. This chain links TRBV7-8 with TRBJ2-7, with 9 bases that match TRBD1. The CDR3 has 16 amino acids. The V and J ends lost 4 bases and 5 bases, in that order; junction bases with no gene match: 12. Germline V lookup: CDR1 SGHVS, CDR2 FQNEAQ. The chain's CDR3 is CASSSVLGQGTDEQYF. The CDR3 DNA sequence: TGTGCCAGCAGCTCGGTGTTGGGACAGGGTACCGACGAGCAGTACTTC.

The chain joins TRBV11-3 to TRBJ1-1, with a tentative D call TRBD1 (5 bases). Germline V CDR1 and CDR2: SGHNT, YENEEA. The V gene lost 6 bases and the J gene lost 0 bases, with 8 bases spanning the gap. There are 13 residues in the CDR3. The chain's CDR3 is CASRQDMNTEAFF. The CDR3 DNA reads as TGTGCCAGCAGGCAGGACATGAACACTGAAGCTTTCTTT.

This chain uses TRBV13 with TRBJ1-2; perhaps TRBD1 as D (5 bases). CDR1 is PRHDT and CDR2 is FYEKMQ in the germline V gene (reference sequence). CDR3 length: 15 amino acids. V gave up 3 bases and J gave up 8 bases, with 19 bases separating them. The CDR3 nucleotides are TGTGCCAGCAGCTTGGTGCGGGGGACCGATAGCGGCTACACCTTC. This codes for CASSLVRGTDSGYTF. Looking up the rest from reference TRBV13 and TRBJ1-2 gives the full variable domain: AAGVIQSPRHLIKEKRETATLKCYPIPRHDTVYWYQQGPGQDPQFLISFYEKMQSDKGSIPDRFSAQQFSDYHSELNMSSLELGDSALYFCASSLVRGTDSGYTFGSGTRLTVV.

This rearrangement joins TRBV7-3 to TRBJ2-3; 7 nucleotides align to TRBD2. J gave up 3 bases and V 0 bases, and 0 bases lay outside the gene matches. This CDR3 region has 14 residues. CDR1 and CDR2 (germline): SGHTA, FQGTGA. CDR3 region: CASSLTGGTDTQYF. CDR3 nucleotide sequence: TGTGCCAGCAGCTTAACGGGAGGGACAGATACGCAGTATTTT.

This rearrangement joins TRBV5-1 to TRBJ2-5; TRBD1 is a possible D gene (6 bases). Germline V CDR1 and CDR2: SGHRS, YFSETQ. The CDR3 is 15 residues long. The V gene lost 3 bases and the J gene lost 2 bases, with 14 bases spanning the gap. The CDR3 DNA reads as TGCGCCAGCAGCTCCCGGGACACCTTACAAGAGACCCAGTACTTC. Residues: CASSSRDTLQETQYF.

This clone was seen only a few times. V is TRBV5-6 and J is TRBJ1-1; TRBD1 matches 8 bases. CDR3 length: 14 residues. The V and J ends lost 4 bases and 5 bases, in that order; junction bases with no gene match: 7. Germline CDR1 is SGHDT and CDR2 is YYEEEE. The CDR3 spells CASSPQDRATEAFF. In nucleotides, the CDR3 is TGTGCCAGCAGCCCCCAGGACAGGGCTACTGAAGCTTTCTTT.

The gene calls are TRBV4-3 and TRBJ1-1; TRBD1 matches at 7 bases. Germline V gene sequence: CDR1 LGHNA, CDR2 YSLEER. This CDR3 has 18 residues. V lost 0 bases and J lost 1; bases outside the gene matches: 11. CDR3 sequence reads: CASSQEPPGTVKNTEAFF. The CDR3 coding sequence is TGCGCCAGCAGCCAAGAGCCCCCGGGGACAGTGAAGAACACTGAAGCTTTCTTT.

The rearrangement uses TRBV6-5 and TRBJ1-3; maybe TRBD1 (6 bases). Trimming removed 0 bases from V and 5 bases from J, with 14 bases in between. The CDR3 runs to 16 residues. In germline, CDR1 is MNHEY, CDR2 SVGAGI. The CDR3: CASSYSMRGARNTIYF. The DNA of the CDR3 is TGTGCCAGCAGTTACTCGATGCGGGGGGCCAGAAACACCATATATTTT.

V is TRBV5-1 and J is TRBJ2-7; 8 nucleotides agree with TRBD2. Germline V lookup: CDR1 SGHRS, CDR2 YFSETQ. V trimming: 3 bases; J trimming: 0 bases; junction bases outside the gene matches: 5. CDR3 length equals 15 residues. The CDR3 region has the DNA TGCGCCAGCAGCTCGGTAGCGGGGAGCTCCTACGAGCAGTACTTC. Translated: CASSSVAGSSYEQYF. The variable domain in full, with the rest retrieved from reference TRBV5-1 and TRBJ2-7, is KAGVTQTPRYLIKTRGQQVTLSCSPISGHRSVSWYQQTPGQGLQFLFEYFSETQRNKGNFPGRFSGRQFSNSRSEMNVSTLELGDSALYLCASSSVAGSSYEQYFGPGTRLTVT.